Sequencing of this TCR beta chain was carried out in a study of molecular identifiers for immune sequencing clone quantification (dated by TCRdb to 2017 to 2018). Notes on the research overall: In a replicate experiment, RNA from about 21,000 or 97,000 naive CD8 T cells was split into five aliquots, four of which were sequenced. The study was a methods study using CD8 T cells to benchmark molecular-identifier clustering-based TCR repertoire sequencing (MIDCIRS) and TCR RNA copy counting. General conclusions and limits of the study: In CMV-specific effector cells, clones with more than 20 RNA copies accounted for over 97% of molecules, whereas in naive cells such clones accounted for under 1%. Identical TCR molecules sharing a barcode could cause highly expanded clone sizes to be underestimated. Naive libraries contained spiked-in Jurkat TCR RNA (around ten copies' worth), which is not part of the donor repertoire. Modeling gave around 3.3 recovered TCR RNA copies per cell versus around 10 by digital PCR, implying approximately 30% capture efficiency. A single cell's worth of spiked-in Jurkat TCR RNA was reported detectable even among under 1.1 million naive CD8 T cells. When barcode sub-clustering was left out, chimeric consensus sequences inflated TCR diversity, with chimeras reaching as high as 47%.

Library creation used PCR. Sequenced on a NextSeq 500. Bulk TCR libraries were prepared as previously described, using TCR primers listed in Table S5. Purification of total RNA was performed with the Qiagen AllPrep DNA/RNA kit. Reads from multiple sequencing runs of the same library were pooled before analysis. As for the original processing: Reads were retained only if an exact TCR constant sequence was present, and the retained reads were trimmed to 150 nt and grouped according to their 12-nt molecular barcodes. Within each barcode group, reads were sub-clustered at a 15% Levenshtein threshold, and quality-weighted consensus sequences were built per RNA molecule. Non-functional sequences were filtered out, along with any lower-count sequence sitting one edit away from another sequence. Based on a fit of two negative binomial distributions, barcode sub-clusters having less than 20% of the maximum read count were discarded. TCRdb ran its own pipeline on the public reads, namely fastp trimming at Q25 and MiXCR clone calling, and kept in-frame beta chains. Rows matching on CDR3 protein sequence are summarized as one entry with the most common DNA and genes. The V and J calls were not made by the authors but by TCRdb's processing. A total of roughly 93,000 distinct CDR3 sequences appear in this sample, around a quarter of them only once. Roughly 0.8% of the sample rests with the top ten.

Per the germline V gene (reference sequence), DFQATT is the CDR1 and SNEGSKA is the CDR2. The CDR3, cysteine through phenylalanine, is 18 amino acids long. Of the read, only the CDR3 DNA is kept; its 54 bases are in frame from base 1. Libraries of naive CD8 T cells were built from approximately 20,000 to 980,000 sorted cells, with 10%, 30% or 50% of the purified RNA used. Naive CD8 T cells were FACS-sorted as CD8+CD4-CCR7+CD45RA+ on a BD FACSAria II into RLT Plus buffer. Detection sensitivity was tested by spiking Jurkat RNA equal to ten or so TCR copies' worth into samples containing roughly 19,000-1,000,000 naive CD8 T cells. Enrichment of CD8 T cells was performed with RosetteSep CD8+ T Cell Enrichment Cocktail and Ficoll-Paque, after which ACK red cell lysis was carried out. Concerning this clonotype itself: No cognate antigen has been identified for it. A read error may account for a junction end that differs from germline.

This chain joins TRBV20-1 to TRBJ2-3; the best D guess is TRBD2, with 6 bases matching. The sequencing input was naive CD8+ T cells from blood, with Jurkat cell RNA spiked in. The label giving this sample's cell subset or site can be read as: FACS-sorted CD8+CD4-CCR7+CD45RA+ naive T cells. This clonotype was sampled from a human donor in good health. Some libraries in this study had Jurkat cell RNA spiked in. The nucleotides are TGCAGTGCTAGTGTCCTAGCTGGAGGGATAAATAGCACAGATACGCAATATTTT. This encodes CSASVLAGGINSTDTQYF.